This entry concerns a single T cell receptor (beta chain). The CDR3 spans 15 residues. V gave up 5 bases and J gave up 10 bases; unmatched junction bases: 11. The sample belongs to a study of identical twins. One entry per CDR3 protein results from TCRdb running MiXCR on the 5' RACE reads. The sample has about 500,000 distinct CDR3 sequences, roughly an eighth seen once; the top ten hold about 0.94%. These records were also assigned to another study, of yellow fever vaccine responses in identical twins.

The sample comprised CD4+ T cells sorted from blood. The sequence was collected from a woman younger than 30 in good health. The chain uses TRBV12-3 or TRBV12-4 and TRBJ1-6, with TRBD1 identical over 7 bases. The CDR3 sequence: CASSQVRGAQSPLHF. In DNA form, the CDR3 reads TGTGCCAGCAGTCAAGTCAGGGGGGCTCAGTCACCCCTCCACTTT.